This T cell receptor beta chain was recorded in a study of OX40 agonist ivuxolimab in advanced cancers. Looking at the study overall: Dose-escalation subjects each had hepatocellular carcinoma, melanoma, renal cell or head and neck cancer.

TCRdb's copy holds only in-frame clones and misses some; the assay was immunoSEQ multiplex PCR. There are approximately 60,000 clones in the sample; 84% occur only once, and 0.6% to 0.8% lies in the top ten. CDR1 is MNHEY, CDR2 SVGAGI, per germline. The CDR3 runs to 15 residues. The germline V and J ends were trimmed by 2 bases and 1 base, with 9 bases remaining between them. Sequencing used CD4+ or CD8+ T cells sorted from blood, obtained in a trial of the OX40 agonist ivuxolimab. The J gene is TRBJ1-5, the V gene TRBV6-5; D gene ambiguous. The sequence derives from an adult with an advanced solid tumor such as melanoma, head and neck, liver or kidney cancer. The CDR3 DNA reads as TGTGCCAGCAGTTACGAAGTCCGGAGCAATCAGCCCCAGCATTTT. The encoded protein is CASSYEVRSNQPQHF.